This T cell receptor beta chain is drawn from a study of blood T cell repertoires in COVID-19. About the research overall: Both acute and convalescent COVID-19 samples were obtained from the United States, Italy and Spain. Nucleic acid was either cDNA or gDNA, and it came from T cells, B-cell-depleted T cells, or PBMCs.

In the original processing: Nucleated cell number was recorded as an estimate derived from reference gene primer amplification. TCRdb's table, derived via immunoSEQ multiplex PCR, lists solely in-frame clones and lacks some. The V and J calls and clone size are taken from that table; D and trimming were inferred from the DNA. The sample holds a few hundred thousand clones, roughly 90% seen once. CDR3 length: 20 residues. This clone was seen a single time. Sequenced input: peripheral blood. V and J are TRBV21-1 and TRBJ2-5; TRBD2 reflects the table's D call only, with no check against the DNA. TRBV21-1 constitutes a pseudogene. This sequence was found in a man between 18 and 29 years old who had recovered from COVID-19. CDR3: CASSKVVKDIAGGRQETQYF. The CDR3 bases are TGTGCCAGCAGCAAAGTGGTTAAGGACATAGCGGGGGGGCGGCAAGAGACCCAGTACTTC.